This T cell receptor beta chain was captured in a study of blood T cell repertoires in COVID-19. In the study overall: Donors in the United States, Italy and Spain gave samples during acute or convalescent COVID-19.

As originally analysed: How many nucleated cells were present was estimated from reference gene primer amplification. The protocol was immunoSEQ multiplex PCR, while the TCRdb copy is restricted to in-frame clones and leaves out a portion. The V and J calls and clone size were taken over from that table, and D and trimming were inferred from the DNA. The sample holds about 120,000 clones, approximately 78% seen once. The CDR3 has 15 residues. V lost 0 bases, J lost 3 bases, and 4 bases stayed unmatched. Germline CDR1 and CDR2: SGDLS and YYNGEE. The sequenced sample consisted of peripheral blood. This rearrangement joins TRBV9 to TRBJ1-2; 8 bases match TRBD1. This sequence originates from a man in his 70s with acute or convalescent COVID-19. CDR3 residues: CASSVGDRTYYGYTF. The CDR3 DNA follows: TGTGCCAGCAGCGTAGGGGACAGGACATACTATGGCTACACCTTC.